This record concerns one T cell receptor beta chain sequence. Its antigen remains unknown. The data are from a study of blood T cells in healthy people across ages. Study in general: About one barcoded beta molecule was captured per two T cells (by template switching).

Points from the study as a whole: Estimated diversity that came from one million T cells was considered an underestimate. PBMC samples, being unsorted, prevented any conclusive comparison of naive and antigen-experienced cells.

Sample-barcoded 5' priming and a J-beta primer mix drove a second PCR of 7 to 11 cycles. Each single sample gave us at least 3 million CDR3-containing paired-end reads. TCRdb reprocessed the 5' RACE reads with MiXCR, giving one entry per CDR3 protein. Altogether about 780,000 distinct CDR3 sequences are present, around 62% being singletons, with the ten largest covering roughly 25%. The CDR3 totals 13 residues. Deletions cut 6 bases from V and 5 bases from J, with 13 bases between. Germline assignment: CDR1 SNHLY and CDR2 FYNNEI. Sequencing was performed on blood. This sequence joins TRBV2 and TRBJ1-1; a possible D gene is TRBD1 (5 bases). The receptor was derived from a man in his thirties or forties in good health. The DNA of the CDR3 is TGTGCCAGCAGGAAGGGGCGCGAAACTGAAGCTTTCTTT. Residues: CASRKGRETEAFF.